A single sample is the source of the 26 T cell receptor beta chains below, sequenced in a study of T cell responses to AZD1222 COVID-19 vaccine. TCRdb's table, derived via immunoSEQ multiplex PCR, lists solely in-frame clones and lacks some. The sample gives approximately 110,000 clones, more than 90% of which show up once; less than 2.5% is in the top ten. Sample: peripheral blood, taken on day 0 of AZD1222 vaccination. The receptors here all came from an adult in good health.

The chain recombines TRBV19 with TRBJ2-3; D is unclear. Trimming removed 5 bases at V and 6 bases at J, with 15 bases between. The CDR3 is 14 amino acids. CDR1 is LNHDA, CDR2 SQIVND, per germline (reference sequence). As DNA, the CDR3 is TGTGCCAGTAGTTCCCTGACTGTCGGCGATACGCAGTATTTT. This sequence encodes CASSSLTVGDTQYF.

The chain carries TRBV5-1 and TRBJ2-1, with D possibly being TRBD2 (5 bases). The CDR3 extends over 13 amino acids. The ends were cut back, 2 bases at V and 9 bases at J, with 12 bases in the middle. The germline V gene encodes CDR1 SGHRS and CDR2 YFSETQ. CDR3: CASSFTRVGEQFF. CDR3 coding DNA: TGCGCCAGCAGCTTCACGAGGGTTGGTGAGCAGTTCTTC.

The CDR3 bases are TGTGCCAGCAGCCCGGGACTAGCGGGAACCAATGAGCAGTTCTTC. This translates into CASSPGLAGTNEQFF. The chain has TRBV13 and TRBJ2-1; TRBD2 matches 13 bases. In germline, CDR1 is PRHDT, CDR2 FYEKMQ (reference sequence). Trimming took 5 bases from V and 6 from J; bases not matched to a gene: 4. The CDR3 runs 15 residues. Drawing the rest from reference TRBV13 and TRBJ2-1, the complete variable domain is AAGVIQSPRHLIKEKRETATLKCYPIPRHDTVYWYQQGPGQDPQFLISFYEKMQSDKGSIPDRFSAQQFSDYHSELNMSSLELGDSALYFCASSPGLAGTNEQFFGPGTRLTVL.

The chain combines TRBV6-5 with TRBJ1-3, with a possible D match to TRBD1 (5 bases). The length of the CDR3 is 16 residues. With 2 bases removed from V and 0 bases from J, the gap between germline ends came to 11 bases. Per the germline V gene, CDR1 is MNHEY and CDR2 is SVGAGI. The CDR3 region is CASSYGGVGSGNTIYF. In nucleotides, the CDR3 is TGTGCCAGCAGTTACGGAGGGGTGGGCTCTGGAAACACCATATATTTT.

The chain recombines TRBV3-1 (or the pseudogene TRBV3-2) with TRBJ1-1; D gene unclear. V dropped 7 bases and J dropped 6 bases, with 15 bases sitting between them. The germline gives CDR1 LGHDT, CDR2 YNNKEL (reference sequence). The CDR3 has 13 amino acids. The CDR3 is CASKGNLVSEAFF. CDR3 DNA sequence: TGTGCCAGCAAGGGTAATTTGGTCTCTGAAGCTTTCTTT.

This sequence joins TRBV2 and TRBJ2-3; 12 bases fit TRBD2. Germline V CDR1 and CDR2: SNHLY, FYNNEI. The CDR3 is made up of 17 amino acids. Trimming took 4 bases from V and 3 from J; bases not matched to a gene: 8. The CDR3 DNA sequence: TGTGCCAGCAGTGGGACTAGCGGGGCCTCTTTGACAGATACGCAGTATTTT. Amino acid sequence: CASSGTSGASLTDTQYF.

The CDR3 loop is CASSPILSGMYEQYF. CDR3 in DNA: TGTGCCAGCAGCCCTATTCTTAGCGGGATGTACGAGCAGTACTTC. The chain carries TRBV27 and TRBJ2-7; 8 nucleotides line up with TRBD2. The germline V gene encodes CDR1 MNHEY and CDR2 SMNVEV (reference sequence). The CDR3 extends over 15 amino acids. The ends lost 6 bases at V and 4 bases at J; junction bases unmatched: 11.

This clone was detected once. The chain uses TRBV3-1 (or the pseudogene TRBV3-2) and TRBJ1-5; D is ambiguous. The CDR3 runs 12 residues. Germline V gene lookup returns CDR1 LGHDT and CDR2 YNNKEL (reference sequence). Trimming removed 1 base at V and 9 bases at J, with 7 bases between. The CDR3 DNA sequence: TGTGCCAGCAGCCAAGTGGGCGGGCCCCAGCATTTT. It encodes CASSQVGGPQHF.

This rearrangement joins TRBV9 to TRBJ2-7; 8 nucleotides line up with TRBD1. CDR1 and CDR2 from the germline V gene are SGDLS and YYNGEE. This CDR3 is built from 13 residues. The trim removed 4 bases at V and 5 bases at J, leaving 5 bases unmatched. CDR3 protein: CASSQMTGDEQYF. CDR3 in DNA: TGTGCCAGCAGCCAAATGACAGGGGACGAGCAGTACTTC.

The chain is built from TRBV9 and TRBJ1-2; possible D gene TRBD1, 5 bases. Germline V CDR1 and CDR2: SGDLS, YYNGEE. V lost 3 bases, J lost 4 bases, and 7 bases lay in between. The CDR3 spans 12 residues. The CDR3 region has the DNA TGTGCCAGCAGCGCAGGGTCCTATGGCTACACCTTC. This gives the protein CASSAGSYGYTF.

This clone was counted between two and nine times. This chain uses TRBV30 with TRBJ1-2, with D tentatively TRBD1 (5 bases). This CDR3 contains 13 residues. The V gene's germline CDR1 is GTSNPN and CDR2 SVGIG (reference sequence). The V end was cut by 4 bases, the J end by 5 bases, with 14 bases between. CDR3 loop: CAWKSQGPYGYTF. CDR3 sequence (DNA): TGTGCCTGGAAGTCCCAGGGTCCATATGGCTACACCTTC.

This clone was seen once. The chain combines TRBV18 with TRBJ1-1; 7 bases map to TRBD1. This CDR3 spans 16 amino acids. From germline, CDR1 is KGHSH and CDR2 LQKENI. V shed 3 bases and J 3 bases; nucleotides not matched to a gene: 10. CDR3 residues: CASSPGVSQGDTEAFF. CDR3 in DNA: TGTGCCAGCTCACCTGGGGTCAGTCAGGGGGACACTGAAGCTTTCTTT.

The chain employs TRBV27 and TRBJ1-2; tentatively, D is TRBD1 (5 bases). From germline, CDR1 is MNHEY and CDR2 SMNVEV (reference sequence). This CDR3 is 16 amino acids long. V was trimmed by 6 bases and J by 5 bases, leaving 22 bases between them. CDR3 in DNA: TGTGCCAGCAGCAGTATTAAGGCACCTAGGGGATATGGCTACACCTTC. Translation: CASSSIKAPRGYGYTF.

This rearrangement joins TRBV5-5 to TRBJ1-4; D is undetermined. The V and J ends lost 0 bases and 8 bases respectively, with 8 bases between them. This CDR3 has 13 residues. Germline CDR1 is SGHKS and CDR2 is YYEKEE (reference sequence). CDR3 nucleotides: TGTGCCAGCAGCTTGGAATCGGTCGAAAAACTGTTTTTT. It codes for CASSLESVEKLFF.

The chain joins TRBV11-3 to TRBJ2-7, with D maybe TRBD2 (5 bases). The germline V and J ends were trimmed by 3 bases and 0 bases, with 9 bases remaining between them. The CDR3 runs to 14 residues. CDR1 and CDR2 (germline): SGHNT, YENEEA. In DNA, the CDR3 is TGTGCCAGCAGCTTTAGCGCCACCTCCTACGAGCAGTACTTC. Protein sequence: CASSFSATSYEQYF.

J is TRBJ1-1 and V is TRBV18; D is unresolved. Trimming pared 2 bases from V and 6 bases from J, leaving 13 bases between. The germline CDR1 and CDR2 sequences are KGHSH and LQKENI. CDR3 size: 14 residues. CDR3 nucleotide sequence: TGTGCCAGCTCACCATCCCCTCAAAGATCTGAAGCTTTCTTT. Translation: CASSPSPQRSEAFF.

The chain has TRBV3-1 (or the pseudogene TRBV3-2) and TRBJ1-1; 8 nucleotides match TRBD1. The ends lost 4 bases at V and 6 bases at J; junction bases unmatched: 7. CDR3 length: 14 amino acids. Germline V gene data show CDR1 as LGHDT and CDR2 as YNNKEL (reference sequence). CDR3 sequence: CASSLRTGRAEAFF. The CDR3 nucleotides read TGTGCCAGCAGCCTGAGGACAGGGCGCGCTGAAGCTTTCTTT.

Comment on this clone: Other DNA sequences from this sample encode an identical CDR3 as well. The chain carries TRBV7-2 and TRBJ2-1, with a possible D match to TRBD2 (5 bases). Per the germline V gene, CDR1 is SGHTA and CDR2 is FQGNSA. With 3 bases removed from V and 0 bases from J, the gap between germline ends came to 9 bases. The CDR3 sequence is 15 residues long. CDR3 nucleotide sequence: TGTGCCAGCAGCTTGACGGGAAGCTCCTACAATGAGCAGTTCTTC. It encodes CASSLTGSSYNEQFF.

The chain carries TRBV19 and TRBJ1-2; D is ambiguous. Germline loops: CDR1 LNHDA, CDR2 SQIVND (reference sequence). The germline V and J ends were trimmed by 5 bases and 7 bases, with 17 bases remaining between them. CDR3 length equals 14 residues. CDR3 residues: CASSRTRTGGGYTF. The CDR3 nucleotides are TGTGCCAGTAGTCGCACCAGGACCGGAGGTGGCTACACCTTC.

This chain links TRBV9 with TRBJ1-1; tentative D call: TRBD1 (6 bases). V lost 0 bases and J 1 base, leaving 7 bases between the germline ends. The CDR3 spans 14 residues. Per the germline V gene, CDR1 is SGDLS and CDR2 is YYNGEE. Here the CDR3 reads CASSVAGQNTEAFF. The CDR3 DNA sequence: TGTGCCAGCAGCGTAGCGGGACAGAACACTGAAGCTTTCTTT.

In DNA, the CDR3 is TGTGCCAGCAGCGTAGACAGCGGGAGAGCGGCTGAGCAGTTCTTC. Its translation: CASSVDSGRAAEQFF. V gene TRBV9 combines with J gene TRBJ2-1, with 8 positions matching TRBD2. This CDR3 is built from 15 residues. With V trimmed by 0 bases and J by 9 bases, 8 bases remained unmatched. Germline CDR1 reads SGDLS; CDR2 reads YYNGEE.

The rearrangement joins TRBV9 to TRBJ2-7; 8 nucleotides line up with TRBD1. The CDR3 sequence is 16 residues long. Trimming cost V 4 bases and J 5 bases; bases outside gene matches: 14. Germline V gene data show CDR1 as SGDLS and CDR2 as YYNGEE. CDR3 in amino acids: CASSPNTGGVLDEQYF. DNA for the CDR3: TGTGCCAGCAGCCCTAACACAGGGGGTGTGTTGGACGAGCAGTACTTC.

V usage is TRBV5-1 and J usage is TRBJ1-1, with D perhaps matching TRBD1 (5 bases). Germline CDR1 and CDR2: SGHRS and YFSETQ. CDR3 length equals 15 residues. Trimming stripped 4 bases from V and 6 bases from J, with 19 bases between. CDR3 sequence (DNA): TGCGCCAGCAGCCCTGGGGGGTCCCATGGCTCTGAAGCTTTCTTT. It encodes CASSPGGSHGSEAFF.

This chain joins TRBV3-1 (or the pseudogene TRBV3-2) and TRBJ2-2; 11 nucleotides line up with TRBD1. The CDR3 sequence is 16 residues long. The V segment lost 0 bases and the J segment 4 bases; nucleotides outside the gene matches: 1. Germline V gene sequence: CDR1 LGHDT, CDR2 YNNKEL (reference sequence). The CDR3: CASSQEGQGVTGELFF. CDR3 sequence (DNA): TGTGCCAGCAGCCAAGAGGGACAGGGGGTCACCGGGGAGCTGTTTTTT.

This chain connects TRBV3-1 (or the pseudogene TRBV3-2) to TRBJ1-1; unclear D gene. V dropped 4 bases and J dropped 0 bases, with 12 bases sitting between them. Germline-derived CDR1 and CDR2 are LGHDT and YNNKEL (reference sequence). The CDR3 is 15 amino acids. The CDR3 loop reads CASSLNTGMNTEAFF. Written as DNA, the CDR3 is TGTGCCAGCAGCCTCAACACGGGGATGAACACTGAAGCTTTCTTT.

The rearrangement joins TRBV7-2 to TRBJ2-7, with 7 bases identical to TRBD1. J was trimmed by 3 bases and V by 4 bases; bases with no gene match: 9. Germline V gene lookup returns CDR1 SGHTA and CDR2 FQGNSA. This CDR3 comprises 15 residues. CDR3 sequence reads: CASSWGMGTVYEQYF. The CDR3 nucleotides read TGTGCCAGCAGCTGGGGCATGGGGACAGTCTACGAGCAGTACTTC.